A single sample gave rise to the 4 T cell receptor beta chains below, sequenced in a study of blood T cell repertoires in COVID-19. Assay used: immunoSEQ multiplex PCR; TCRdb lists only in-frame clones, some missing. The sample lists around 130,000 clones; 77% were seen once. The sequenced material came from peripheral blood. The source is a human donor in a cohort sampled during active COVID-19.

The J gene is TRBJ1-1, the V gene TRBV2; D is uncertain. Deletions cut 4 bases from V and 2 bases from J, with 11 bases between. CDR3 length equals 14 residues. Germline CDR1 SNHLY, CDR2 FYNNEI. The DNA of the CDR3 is TGTGCCAGCAGTGGGGCCGAGGGAAACACTGAAGCTTTCTTT. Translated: CASSGAEGNTEAFF.

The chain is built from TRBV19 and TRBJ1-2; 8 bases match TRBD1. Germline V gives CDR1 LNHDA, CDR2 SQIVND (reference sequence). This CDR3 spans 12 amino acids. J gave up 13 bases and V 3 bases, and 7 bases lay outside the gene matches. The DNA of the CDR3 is TGTGCCAGTAGTATTGGACAGGGCGGTTGCACCTTC. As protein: CASSIGQGGCTF.

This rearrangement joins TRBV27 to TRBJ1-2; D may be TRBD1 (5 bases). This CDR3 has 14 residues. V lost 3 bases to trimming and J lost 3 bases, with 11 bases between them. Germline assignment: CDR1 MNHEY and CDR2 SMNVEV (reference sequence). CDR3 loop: CASSFGGRDYGYTF. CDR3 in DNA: TGTGCCAGCAGTTTTGGTGGCAGGGACTATGGCTACACCTTC.

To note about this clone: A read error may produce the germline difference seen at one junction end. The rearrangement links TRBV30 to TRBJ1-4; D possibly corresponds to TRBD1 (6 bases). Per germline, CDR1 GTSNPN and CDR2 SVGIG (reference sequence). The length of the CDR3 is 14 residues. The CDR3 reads CACSGSGVDEKLFF. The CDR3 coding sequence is TGTGCCTGTAGTGGGTCAGGGGTGGATGAAAAACTGTTTTTT.